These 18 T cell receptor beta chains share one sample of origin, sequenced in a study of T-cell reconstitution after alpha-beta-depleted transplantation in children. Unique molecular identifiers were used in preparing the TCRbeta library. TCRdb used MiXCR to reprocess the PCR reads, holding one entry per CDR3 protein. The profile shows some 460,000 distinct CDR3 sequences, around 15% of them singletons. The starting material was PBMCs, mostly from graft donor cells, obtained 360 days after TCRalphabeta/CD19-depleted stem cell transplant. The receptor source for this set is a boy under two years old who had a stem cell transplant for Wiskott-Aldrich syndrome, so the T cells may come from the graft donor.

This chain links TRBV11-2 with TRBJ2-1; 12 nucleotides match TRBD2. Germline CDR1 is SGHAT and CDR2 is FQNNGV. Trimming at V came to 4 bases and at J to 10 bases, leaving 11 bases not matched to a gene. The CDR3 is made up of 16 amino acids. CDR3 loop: CASSSGTSGQTMEQFF. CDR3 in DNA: TGTGCCAGCAGCTCTGGGACTAGCGGGCAAACAATGGAGCAGTTCTTC.

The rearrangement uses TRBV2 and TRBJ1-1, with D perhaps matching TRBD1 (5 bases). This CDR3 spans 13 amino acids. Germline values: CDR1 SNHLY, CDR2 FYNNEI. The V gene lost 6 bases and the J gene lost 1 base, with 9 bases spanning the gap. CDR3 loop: CASRPTENTEAFF. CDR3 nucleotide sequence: TGTGCCAGCAGGCCGACAGAGAACACTGAAGCTTTCTTT.

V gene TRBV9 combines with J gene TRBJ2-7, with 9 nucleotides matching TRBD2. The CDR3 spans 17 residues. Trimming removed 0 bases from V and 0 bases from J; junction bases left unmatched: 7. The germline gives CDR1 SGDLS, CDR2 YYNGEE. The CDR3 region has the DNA TGTGCCAGCAGCGTAGGTCCTAGCGGGGACAGCTCCTACGAGCAGTACTTC. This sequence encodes CASSVGPSGDSSYEQYF.

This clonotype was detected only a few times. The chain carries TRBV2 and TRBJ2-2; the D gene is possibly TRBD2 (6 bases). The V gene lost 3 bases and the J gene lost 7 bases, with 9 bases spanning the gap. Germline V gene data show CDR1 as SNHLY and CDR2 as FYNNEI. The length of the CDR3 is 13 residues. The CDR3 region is CASSDVAVGELFF. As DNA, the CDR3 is TGTGCCAGCAGTGATGTAGCGGTCGGGGAGCTGTTTTTT.

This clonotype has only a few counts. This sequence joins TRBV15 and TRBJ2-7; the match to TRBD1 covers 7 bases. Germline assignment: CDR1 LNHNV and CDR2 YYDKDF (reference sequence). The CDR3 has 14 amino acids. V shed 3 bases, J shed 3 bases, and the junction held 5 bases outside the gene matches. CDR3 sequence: CATSRRGRNYEQYF. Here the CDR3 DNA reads TGTGCCACCAGCAGGAGGGGGCGGAACTACGAGCAGTACTTC.

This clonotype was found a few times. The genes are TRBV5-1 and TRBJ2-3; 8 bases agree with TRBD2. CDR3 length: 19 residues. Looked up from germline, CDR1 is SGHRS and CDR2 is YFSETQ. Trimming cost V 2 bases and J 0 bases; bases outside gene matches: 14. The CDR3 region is CASSFWGLDPAFSTDTQYF. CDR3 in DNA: TGCGCCAGCAGCTTTTGGGGACTAGACCCCGCATTCAGCACAGATACGCAGTATTTT. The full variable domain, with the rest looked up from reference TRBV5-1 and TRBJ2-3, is KAGVTQTPRYLIKTRGQQVTLSCSPISGHRSVSWYQQTPGQGLQFLFEYFSETQRNKGNFPGRFSGRQFSNSRSEMNVSTLELGDSALYLCASSFWGLDPAFSTDTQYFGPGTRLTVL.

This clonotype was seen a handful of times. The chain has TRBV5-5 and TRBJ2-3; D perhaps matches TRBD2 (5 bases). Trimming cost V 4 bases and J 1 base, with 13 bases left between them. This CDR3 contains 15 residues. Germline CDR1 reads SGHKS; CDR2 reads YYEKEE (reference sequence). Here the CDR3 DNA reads TGTGCCAGCAGCACCTTACTAGGAGGCACAGATACGCAGTATTTT. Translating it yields CASSTLLGGTDTQYF.

The DNA for the CDR3 is TGCGCCAGCAGCCTCACCCCGGGAAGGGGGGGTGGCTACACCTTC. Protein: CASSLTPGRGGGYTF. The rearrangement joins TRBV5-1 to TRBJ1-2; perhaps TRBD1 as D (6 bases). Germline V CDR1 and CDR2: SGHRS, YFSETQ. V shed 4 bases and J shed 7 bases, with 20 bases lying between them. The CDR3 runs 15 residues.

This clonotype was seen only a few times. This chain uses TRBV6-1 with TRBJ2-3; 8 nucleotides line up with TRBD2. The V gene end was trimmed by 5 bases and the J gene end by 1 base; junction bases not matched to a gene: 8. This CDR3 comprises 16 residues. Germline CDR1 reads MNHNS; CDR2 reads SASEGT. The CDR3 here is CASSQSGTSRTDTQYF. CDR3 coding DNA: TGTGCCAGCAGTCAATCCGGGACTAGTCGCACAGATACGCAGTATTTT.

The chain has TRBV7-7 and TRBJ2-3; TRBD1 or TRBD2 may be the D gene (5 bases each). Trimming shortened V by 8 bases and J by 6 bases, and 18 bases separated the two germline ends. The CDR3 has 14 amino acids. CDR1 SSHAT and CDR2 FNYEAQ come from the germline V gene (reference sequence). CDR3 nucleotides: TGTGCCAGCTATTCGGGACGCCCGGGGGATACGCAGTATTTT. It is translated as CASYSGRPGDTQYF.

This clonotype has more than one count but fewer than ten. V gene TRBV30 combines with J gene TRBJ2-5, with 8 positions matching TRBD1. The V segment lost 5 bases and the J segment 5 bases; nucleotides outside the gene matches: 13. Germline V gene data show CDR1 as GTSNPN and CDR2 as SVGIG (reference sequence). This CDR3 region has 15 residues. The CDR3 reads CAWGPLGQAIETQYF. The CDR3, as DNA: TGTGCCTGGGGCCCCCTGGGACAGGCAATCGAGACCCAGTACTTC. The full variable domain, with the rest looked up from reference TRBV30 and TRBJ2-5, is SQTIHQWPATLVQPVGSPLSLECTVEGTSNPNLYWYRQAAGRGLQLLFYSVGIGQISSEVPQNLSASRPQDRQFILSSKKLLLSDSGFYLCAWGPLGQAIETQYFGPGTRLLVL.

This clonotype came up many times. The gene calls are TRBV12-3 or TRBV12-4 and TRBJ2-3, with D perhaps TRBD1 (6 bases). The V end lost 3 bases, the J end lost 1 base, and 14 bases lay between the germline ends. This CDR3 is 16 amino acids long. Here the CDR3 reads CASSFGGPFGTDTQYF. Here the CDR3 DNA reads TGTGCCAGCAGTTTTGGGGGCCCCTTTGGCACAGATACGCAGTATTTT.

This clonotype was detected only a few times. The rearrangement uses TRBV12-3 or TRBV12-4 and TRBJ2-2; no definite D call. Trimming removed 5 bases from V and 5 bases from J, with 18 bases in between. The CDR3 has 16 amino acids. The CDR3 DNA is TGTGCCAGCAGTGTTAGGCCGGCAGAGGTTACCGGGGAGCTGTTTTTT. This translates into CASSVRPAEVTGELFF.

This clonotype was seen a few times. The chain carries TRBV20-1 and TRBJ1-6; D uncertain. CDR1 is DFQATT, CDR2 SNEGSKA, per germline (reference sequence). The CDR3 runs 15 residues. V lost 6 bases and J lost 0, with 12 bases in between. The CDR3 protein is CSAKERVSYNSPLHF. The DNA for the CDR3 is TGCAGTGCCAAGGAACGGGTCTCCTATAATTCACCCCTCCACTTT.

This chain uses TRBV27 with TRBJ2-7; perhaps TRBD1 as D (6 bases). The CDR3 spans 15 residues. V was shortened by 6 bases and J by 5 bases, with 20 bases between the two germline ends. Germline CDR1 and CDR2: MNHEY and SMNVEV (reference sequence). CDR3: CASRTLAGVVHEQYF. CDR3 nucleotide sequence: TGTGCCAGCAGAACTCTGGCAGGGGTGGTCCACGAGCAGTACTTC.

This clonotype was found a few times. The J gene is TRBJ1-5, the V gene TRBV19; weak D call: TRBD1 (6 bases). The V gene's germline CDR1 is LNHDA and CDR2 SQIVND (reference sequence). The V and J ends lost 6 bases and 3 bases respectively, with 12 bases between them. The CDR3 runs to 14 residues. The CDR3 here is CASSSGEVNQPQHF. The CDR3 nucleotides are TGTGCCAGTAGCTCAGGGGAGGTCAATCAGCCCCAGCATTTT.

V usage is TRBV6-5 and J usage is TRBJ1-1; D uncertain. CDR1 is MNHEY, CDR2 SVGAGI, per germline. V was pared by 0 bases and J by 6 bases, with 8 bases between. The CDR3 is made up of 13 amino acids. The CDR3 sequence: CASSYSYMAEAFF. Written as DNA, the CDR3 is TGTGCCAGCAGTTACTCATATATGGCTGAAGCTTTCTTT.

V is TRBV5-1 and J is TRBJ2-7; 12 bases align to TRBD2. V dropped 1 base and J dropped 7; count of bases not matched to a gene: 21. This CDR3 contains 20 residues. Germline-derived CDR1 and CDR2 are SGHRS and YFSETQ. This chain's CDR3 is CASSLSLLAGGPGYLREQYF. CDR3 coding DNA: TGCGCCAGCAGCTTGTCTCTCCTAGCGGGAGGGCCGGGCTACCTGAGGGAGCAGTACTTC. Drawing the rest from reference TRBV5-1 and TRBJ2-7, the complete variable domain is KAGVTQTPRYLIKTRGQQVTLSCSPISGHRSVSWYQQTPGQGLQFLFEYFSETQRNKGNFPGRFSGRQFSNSRSEMNVSTLELGDSALYLCASSLSLLAGGPGYLREQYFGPGTRLTVT.